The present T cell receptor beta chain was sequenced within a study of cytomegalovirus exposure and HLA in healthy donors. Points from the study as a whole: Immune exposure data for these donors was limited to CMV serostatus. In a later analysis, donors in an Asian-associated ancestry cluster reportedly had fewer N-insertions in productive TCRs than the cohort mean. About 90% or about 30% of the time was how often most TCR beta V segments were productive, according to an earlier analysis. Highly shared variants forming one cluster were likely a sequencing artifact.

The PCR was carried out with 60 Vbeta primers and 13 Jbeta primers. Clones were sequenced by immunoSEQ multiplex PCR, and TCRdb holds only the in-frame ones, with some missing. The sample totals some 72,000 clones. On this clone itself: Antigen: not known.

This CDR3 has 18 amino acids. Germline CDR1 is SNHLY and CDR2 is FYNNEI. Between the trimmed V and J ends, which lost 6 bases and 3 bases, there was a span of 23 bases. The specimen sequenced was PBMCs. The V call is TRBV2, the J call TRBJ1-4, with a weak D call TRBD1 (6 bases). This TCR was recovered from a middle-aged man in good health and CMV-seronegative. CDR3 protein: CASRNPRQAQNPNEKLFF. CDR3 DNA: TGTGCCAGCAGGAACCCCCGACAGGCTCAGAACCCTAATGAAAAACTGTTTTTT.